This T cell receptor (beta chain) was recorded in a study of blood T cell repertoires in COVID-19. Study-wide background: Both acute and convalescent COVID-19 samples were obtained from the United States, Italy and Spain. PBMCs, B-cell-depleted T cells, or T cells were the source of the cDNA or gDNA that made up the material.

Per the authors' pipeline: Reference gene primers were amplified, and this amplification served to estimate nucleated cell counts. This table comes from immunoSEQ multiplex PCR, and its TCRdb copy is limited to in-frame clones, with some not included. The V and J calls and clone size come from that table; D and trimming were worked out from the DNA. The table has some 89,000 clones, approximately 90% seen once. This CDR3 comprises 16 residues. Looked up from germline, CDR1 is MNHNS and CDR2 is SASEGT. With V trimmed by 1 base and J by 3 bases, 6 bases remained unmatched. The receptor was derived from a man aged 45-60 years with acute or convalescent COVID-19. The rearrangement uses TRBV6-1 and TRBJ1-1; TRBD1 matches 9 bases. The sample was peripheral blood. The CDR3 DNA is TGTGCCAGCAGTGAAGTTTTTCGGACAGGGGACACTGAAGCTTTCTTT. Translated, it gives CASSEVFRTGDTEAFF.